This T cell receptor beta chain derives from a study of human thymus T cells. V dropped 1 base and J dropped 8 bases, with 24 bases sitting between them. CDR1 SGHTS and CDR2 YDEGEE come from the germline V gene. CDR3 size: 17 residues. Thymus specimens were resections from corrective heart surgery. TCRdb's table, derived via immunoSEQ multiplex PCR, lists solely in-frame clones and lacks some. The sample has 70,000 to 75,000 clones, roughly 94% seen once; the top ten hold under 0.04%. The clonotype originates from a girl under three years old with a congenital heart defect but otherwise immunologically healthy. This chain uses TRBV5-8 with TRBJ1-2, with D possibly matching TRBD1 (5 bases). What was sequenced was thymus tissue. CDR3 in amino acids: CASSLIRMGQGVCGYTF. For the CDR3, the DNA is TGTGCCAGCAGCTTGATACGGATGGGGCAGGGTGTATGCGGCTACACCTTC.